Listed here is a single T cell receptor (beta chain). Its antigen is unidentified. The sample comes from a study of response to subunit inactivated influenza vaccine. Findings and caveats of the study: The authors offered the suggestion that each seasonal influenza vaccination recruits few new T cells.

In TCRdb, the RT-PCR reads were re-called with MiXCR into one record per CDR3 protein. The sample holds some 500,000 distinct CDR3 sequences, 16% seen once. Germline CDR1 is MRHNA and CDR2 is SNTAGT. V lost 6 bases to trimming and J lost 4 bases, with 11 bases between them. The CDR3 totals 13 residues. The clonotype comes from a man aged 50-75 years who received an inactivated influenza vaccine. The rearrangement uses TRBV6-4 and TRBJ2-3; D perhaps matches TRBD1 (5 bases). This material consisted of CD4+ T cells sorted from PBMCs, taken around 2 years after vaccination. CDR3 amino acids: CASSPTQADTQYF. The CDR3 DNA reads TGTGCCAGCAGCCCAACACAGGCAGATACGCAGTATTTT.